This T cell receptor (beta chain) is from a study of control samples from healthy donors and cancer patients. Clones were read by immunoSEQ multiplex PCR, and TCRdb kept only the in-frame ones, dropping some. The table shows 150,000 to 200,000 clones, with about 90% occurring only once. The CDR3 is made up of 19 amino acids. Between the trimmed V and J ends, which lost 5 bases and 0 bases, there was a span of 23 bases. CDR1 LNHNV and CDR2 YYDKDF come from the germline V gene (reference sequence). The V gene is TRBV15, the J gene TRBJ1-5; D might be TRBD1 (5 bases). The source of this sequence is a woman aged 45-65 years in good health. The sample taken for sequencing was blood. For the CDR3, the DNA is TGTGCCACCAGCTTTCTTAGGGCCATGGGGACTTATAGCAATCAGCCCCAGCATTTT. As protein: CATSFLRAMGTYSNQPQHF.